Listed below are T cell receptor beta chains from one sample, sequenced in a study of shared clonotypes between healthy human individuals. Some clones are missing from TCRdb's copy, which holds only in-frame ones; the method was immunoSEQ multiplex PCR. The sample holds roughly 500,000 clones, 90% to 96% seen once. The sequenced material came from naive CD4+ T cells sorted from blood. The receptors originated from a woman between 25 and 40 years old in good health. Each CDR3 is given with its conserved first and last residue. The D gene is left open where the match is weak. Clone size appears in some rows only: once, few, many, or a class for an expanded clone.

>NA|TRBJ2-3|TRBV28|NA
TGTGCCAGCAGCCTCCGCAGGGGTACAGATACGCAGTATTTT
CASSLRRGTDTQYF
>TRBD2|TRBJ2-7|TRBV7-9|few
TGTGCCAGCTCCCCTAGCGGGAGTGACGAGCAGTACTTC
CASSPSGSDEQYF
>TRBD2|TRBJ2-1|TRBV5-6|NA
TGTGCCAGCAGCTTGCTTAGGACTAGCGGGAGAATCAATGAGCAGTTCTTC
CASSLLRTSGRINEQFF
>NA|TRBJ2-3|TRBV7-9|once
TGTGCCAGCAGCTCTGCCGGCACTAGCATCCCCACAGATACGCAGTATTTT
CASSSAGTSIPTDTQYF
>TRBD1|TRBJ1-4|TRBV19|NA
TGTGCCAGTAGTTCCGGACAGGGGAGGGATGAAAAACTGTTTTTT
CASSSGQGRDEKLFF
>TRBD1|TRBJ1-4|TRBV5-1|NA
TGCGCCAGCAGCTCATCCGGGACAGCTAATGAAAAACTGTTTTTT
CASSSSGTANEKLFF
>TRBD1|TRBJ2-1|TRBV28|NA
TGTGCCAGCAGAAAGGGGGCCTCCTACAATGAGCAGTTCTTC
CASRKGASYNEQFF
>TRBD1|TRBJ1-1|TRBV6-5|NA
TGTGCCAGCAGAAACGACAGGGGGTTTACTGAAGCTTTCTTT
CASRNDRGFTEAFF
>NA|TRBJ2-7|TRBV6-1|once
TGTGCCAGCATGAGGGACGAGCAGTACTTC
CASMRDEQYF
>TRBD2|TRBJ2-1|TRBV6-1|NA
TGTGCCAGCATTAATAGCGGGAGTGGGTCAGGGGAGCAGTTCTTC
CASINSGSGSGEQFF
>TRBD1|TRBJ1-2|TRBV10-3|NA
TGTGCCATCAGTCCCGGGACAGAGCTAGGTTATGGCTACACCTTC
CAISPGTELGYGYTF
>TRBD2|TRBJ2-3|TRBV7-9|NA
TGTGCCAGCAGCATGACTAGCGGGAGGGCAGGAGATACGCAGTATTTT
CASSMTSGRAGDTQYF
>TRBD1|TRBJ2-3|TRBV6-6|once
TGTGCCAGCAGTCCCGGACAGGTAGGAGGAGATACGCAGTATTTT
CASSPGQVGGDTQYF
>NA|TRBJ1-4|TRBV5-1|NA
TGCGCCAGCAGCTTTGGTAGCTCTCCGAATGAAAAACTGTTTTTT
CASSFGSSPNEKLFF